This TCR beta chain was retrieved from a study of response to subunit inactivated influenza vaccine. Regarding the study as a whole: Only a handful of new T cells, the authors suggested, are recruited with each seasonal influenza vaccination.

TCRdb reprocessed the RT-PCR reads with MiXCR, giving one entry per CDR3 protein. The sample has about half a million distinct CDR3 sequences; about a tenth are singletons. About this clonotype: The antigen remains undetermined.

Germline CDR1 and CDR2: SGHTA and FQGTGA. V dropped 5 bases and J dropped 0 bases, with 15 bases sitting between them. CDR3 length: 16 residues. The specimen comprised PBMCs from blood, sampled roughly 48 days after vaccination. The source of this sequence is a man aged 50 to 59 who received an inactivated influenza vaccine. The rearrangement links TRBV7-3 to TRBJ2-3; TRBD1 might be the D (6 bases). The CDR3 sequence is CASSRGQPSSTDTQYF. CDR3 nucleotide sequence: TGTGCCAGCAGCCGAGGACAGCCTTCTAGCACAGATACGCAGTATTTT. The full variable domain, with the rest looked up from reference TRBV7-3 and TRBJ2-3, is GAGVSQTPSNKVTEKGKYVELRCDPISGHTALYWYRQSLGQGPEFLIYFQGTGAADDSGLPNDRFFAVRPEGSVSTLKIQRTERGDSAVYLCASSRGQPSSTDTQYFGPGTRLTVL.